The clone carrying this TCR beta chain was detected once. This CDR3 is built from 16 residues. Germline loops: CDR1 MNHNY, CDR2 SVGAGI (reference sequence). This sample stems from a study of blood T cells in healthy people across ages. Primed by a sample-barcoded 5' primer and a J-beta primer mix, a second PCR proceeded for 7 to 11 cycles. TCRdb re-called the 5' RACE reads with MiXCR, one entry per CDR3 protein. The profile covers roughly 1,800,000 distinct CDR3 sequences, with roughly 50% appearing a single time and more than 2% taken by the ten largest. The sequenced material came from blood. The clonotype originates from a woman between 40 and 55 years old in good health. This rearrangement joins TRBV6-6 to TRBJ2-4; the D call may be TRBD1 or TRBD2 (5 bases each). The DNA matches TRBJ2-5 better at its end, which makes the J call doubtful. This CDR3 is CASSSSHRNRGETQYF. The DNA for the CDR3 is TGTGCCAGCAGTTCATCACACAGGAACCGGGGAGAGACCCAGTACTTC.